The present T cell receptor (beta chain) was sequenced within a study of cytomegalovirus exposure and HLA in healthy donors. General study results and limits: The only immune exposure information that was available was CMV serostatus. For presence/absence analyses, sequencing depth was assumed to be roughly uniform across donors. Reports showed the classifier diagnosing cytomegalovirus status with high specificity and sensitivity.

As regards this clone: Its antigen is still unknown.

60 Vbeta and 13 Jbeta primers were used in PCR. The assay was immunoSEQ multiplex PCR, and TCRdb's table has in-frame clones only and misses some. The table includes 150,000 to 200,000 clones, 87% detected once. Though probably carrying unrecorded immune exposures, donors were nominally healthy at sampling. Sequencing was done on a sample of PBMCs. The sequence was collected from a girl under two years old in good health and CMV-seronegative.

As DNA, the CDR3 is TGTGCCAGCAGCCGGGGGGCCCGGGACAGGGCGGGAAATGAGCAGTTCTTC. This sequence encodes CASSRGARDRAGNEQFF. This chain links TRBV5-4 with TRBJ2-1; 9 bases are a match to TRBD1. Trimming at V came to 4 bases and at J to 7 bases, leaving 15 bases not matched to a gene. Germline CDR1 reads SGHNT; CDR2 reads YYREEE (reference sequence). There are 17 residues in the CDR3. The full variable domain, its missing parts supplied by reference TRBV5-4 and TRBJ2-1, is ETGVTQSPTHLIKTRGQQVTLRCSSQSGHNTVSWYQQALGQGPQFIFQYYREEENGRGNFPPRFSGLQFPNYSSELNVNALELDDSALYLCASSRGARDRAGNEQFFGPGTRLTVL.